This T cell receptor (beta chain) was captured by sequencing in a study of T cell clones after liver transplantation. Study overall: Graft-donor-reactive sequences were compared with third-party-reactive TCRbeta sequences from pre-transplant mixed lymphocyte reactions. Samples came pre-transplant, pre-randomization before withdrawal, and post-randomization after withdrawal ended. Study findings and constraints: Conclusions were preliminary, with small, heterogeneous patient groups. Graft donor-reactive T cells possibly entered the graft instead of undergoing deletion.

Here immunoSEQ multiplex PCR was the method, and the copy in TCRdb shows in-frame clones only, minus some. The table includes over 70,000 clones, 80% detected once. A remark on this clone: What it binds is unknown.

The TCR was taken from a human patient who received a liver transplant. Among the T cells, some may be from the graft donor. The sequencing used CD4+ T cells from blood, collected 12 months after liver transplant.

The CDR3 DNA sequence: TGTGCCAGCAGCTCGCGGGGGGGTAGCGGGTCCTCCTACGAGCAGTACTTC. The encoded protein is CASSSRGGSGSSYEQYF. The rearrangement joins TRBV7-8 to TRBJ2-7; TRBD2 aligns across 9 bases. The J segment lost 0 bases and the V segment lost 4 bases, leaving 10 bases of the junction unmatched. In germline, CDR1 is SGHVS, CDR2 FQNEAQ. The CDR3 is 17 amino acids.